This TCR beta chain was retrieved from a study of cytomegalovirus exposure and HLA in healthy donors. Points from the study as a whole: It was confirmed in vitro that three of the CMV-associated chains were specific for CMV antigens. Among CMV-associated TCR beta chains, most appeared HLA-restricted in a later analysis. It was fewer than 200 TCR beta chains that were listed as cytomegalovirus-associated.

Use of 60 Vbeta and 13 Jbeta primers characterized the PCR. The data were produced by immunoSEQ multiplex PCR, yet TCRdb's version contains in-frame clones alone and is incomplete. The sample totals some 110,000 clones. Notes on this clone: Its antigen is not known.

The receptor comes from a man aged 40-55 years in good health and CMV-seronegative. The sequencing input was PBMCs.

This CDR3 reads CAISESGGASEKLFF. DNA of the CDR3: TGTGCCATCAGTGAGTCGGGGGGGGCGAGTGAAAAACTGTTTTTT. The rearrangement links TRBV10-3 to TRBJ1-4; TRBD1 might be the D (6 bases). Trimming shortened V by 0 bases and J by 7 bases, and 12 bases separated the two germline ends. In germline, CDR1 is ENHRY, CDR2 SYGVKD. The CDR3 runs 15 residues.